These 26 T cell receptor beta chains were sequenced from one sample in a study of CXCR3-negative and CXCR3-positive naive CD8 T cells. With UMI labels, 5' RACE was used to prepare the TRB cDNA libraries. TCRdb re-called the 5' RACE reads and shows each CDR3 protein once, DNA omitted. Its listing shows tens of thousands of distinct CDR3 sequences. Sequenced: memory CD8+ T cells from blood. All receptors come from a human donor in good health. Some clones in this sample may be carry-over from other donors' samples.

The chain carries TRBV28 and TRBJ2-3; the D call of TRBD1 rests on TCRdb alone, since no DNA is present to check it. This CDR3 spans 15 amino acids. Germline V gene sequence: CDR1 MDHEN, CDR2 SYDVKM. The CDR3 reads CASTTLRGSTDTQYF.

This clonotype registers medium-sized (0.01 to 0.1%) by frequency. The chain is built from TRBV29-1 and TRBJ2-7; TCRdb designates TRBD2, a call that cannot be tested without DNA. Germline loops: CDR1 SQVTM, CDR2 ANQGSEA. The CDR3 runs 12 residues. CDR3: CSFAGLYYEQYF.

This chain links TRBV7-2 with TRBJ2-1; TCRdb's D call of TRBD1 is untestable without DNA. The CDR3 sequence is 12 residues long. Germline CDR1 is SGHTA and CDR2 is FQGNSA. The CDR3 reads CASKPSPGEQFF.

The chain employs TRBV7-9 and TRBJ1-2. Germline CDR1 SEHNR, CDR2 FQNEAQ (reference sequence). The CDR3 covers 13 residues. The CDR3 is CASSLGGDYGYTF.

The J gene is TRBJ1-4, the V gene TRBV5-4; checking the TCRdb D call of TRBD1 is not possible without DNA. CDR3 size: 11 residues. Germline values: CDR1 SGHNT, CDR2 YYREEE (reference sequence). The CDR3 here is CASSGDQYQFF.

This CDR3 is CASSPSLLAGVPGHEQYF. This chain joins TRBV7-2 and TRBJ2-7; TCRdb indicates TRBD2, and absent DNA this call remains unverified. Germline CDR1 is SGHTA and CDR2 is FQGNSA. The CDR3 has 18 amino acids.

CDR3 in amino acids: CASSLDNRAYEQYF. The rearrangement joins TRBV5-1 to TRBJ2-7. Germline-derived CDR1 and CDR2 are SGHRS and YFSETQ. The CDR3 runs 14 residues. Drawing the rest from reference TRBV5-1 and TRBJ2-7, the complete variable domain is KAGVTQTPRYLIKTRGQQVTLSCSPISGHRSVSWYQQTPGQGLQFLFEYFSETQRNKGNFPGRFSGRQFSNSRSEMNVSTLELGDSALYLCASSLDNRAYEQYFGPGTRLTVT.

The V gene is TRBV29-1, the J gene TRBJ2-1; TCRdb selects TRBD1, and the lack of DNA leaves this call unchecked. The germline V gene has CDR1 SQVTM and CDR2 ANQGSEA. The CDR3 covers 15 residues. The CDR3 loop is CSVESSGVGADEQFF.

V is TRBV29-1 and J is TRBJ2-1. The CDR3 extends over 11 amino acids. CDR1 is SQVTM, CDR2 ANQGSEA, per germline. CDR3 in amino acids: CSGGGWDEQFF.

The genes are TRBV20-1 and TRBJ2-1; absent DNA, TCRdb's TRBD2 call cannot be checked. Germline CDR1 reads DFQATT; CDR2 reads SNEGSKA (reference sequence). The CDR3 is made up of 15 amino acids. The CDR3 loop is CSARDRSGGYNEQFF.

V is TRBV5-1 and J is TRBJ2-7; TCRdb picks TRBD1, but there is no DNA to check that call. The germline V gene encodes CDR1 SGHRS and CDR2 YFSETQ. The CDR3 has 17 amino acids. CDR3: CASGSLIPGTGIYEQYF.

CDR3 sequence reads: CASEQGEVSPLHF. The chain is built from TRBV6-1 and TRBJ1-6; with no DNA, the TCRdb D assignment of TRBD1 cannot be verified. This CDR3 comprises 13 residues. From germline, CDR1 is MNHNS and CDR2 SASEGT.

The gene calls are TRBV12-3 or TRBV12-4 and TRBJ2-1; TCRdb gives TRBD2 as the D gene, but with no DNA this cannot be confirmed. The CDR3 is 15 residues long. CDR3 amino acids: CASSLALGTNNEQFF.

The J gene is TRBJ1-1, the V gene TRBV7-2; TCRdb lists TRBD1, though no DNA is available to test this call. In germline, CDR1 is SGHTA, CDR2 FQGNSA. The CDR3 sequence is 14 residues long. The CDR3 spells CASSWTGVRTEAFF. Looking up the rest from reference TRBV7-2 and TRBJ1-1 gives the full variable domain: GAGVSQSPSNKVTEKGKDVELRCDPISGHTALYWYRQSLGQGLEFLIYFQGNSAPDKSGLPSDRFSAERTGGSVSTLTIQRTQQEDSAVYLCASSWTGVRTEAFFGQGTRLTVV.

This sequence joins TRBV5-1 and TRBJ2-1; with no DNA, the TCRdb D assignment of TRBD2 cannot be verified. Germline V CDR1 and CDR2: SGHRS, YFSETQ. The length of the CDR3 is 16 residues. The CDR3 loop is CASSGALAGVYNEQFF.

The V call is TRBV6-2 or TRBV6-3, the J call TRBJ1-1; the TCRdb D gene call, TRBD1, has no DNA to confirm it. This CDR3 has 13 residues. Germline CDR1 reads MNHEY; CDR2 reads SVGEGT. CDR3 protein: CASTRGGITEAFF.

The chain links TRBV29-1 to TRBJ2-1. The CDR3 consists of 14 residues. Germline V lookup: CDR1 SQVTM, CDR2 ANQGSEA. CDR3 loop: CSVGSGGPYNEQFF.

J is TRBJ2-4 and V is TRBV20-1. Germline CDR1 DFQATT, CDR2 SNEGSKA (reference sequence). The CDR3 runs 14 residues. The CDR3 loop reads CSAPELIAKNIQYF.

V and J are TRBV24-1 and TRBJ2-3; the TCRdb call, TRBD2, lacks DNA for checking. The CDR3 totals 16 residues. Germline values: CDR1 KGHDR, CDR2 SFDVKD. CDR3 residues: CATSDFEARSTDTQYF.

The CDR3 loop is CSARDRENYEQYF. This chain connects TRBV20-1 to TRBJ2-7; TCRdb's assignment of TRBD1 cannot be checked, as there is no DNA. Germline-derived CDR1 and CDR2 are DFQATT and SNEGSKA (reference sequence). The CDR3 covers 13 residues.

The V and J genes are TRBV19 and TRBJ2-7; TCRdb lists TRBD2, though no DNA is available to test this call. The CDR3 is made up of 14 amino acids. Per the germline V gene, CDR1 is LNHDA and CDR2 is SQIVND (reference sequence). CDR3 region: CASSIKSPGREQYF.

Here the CDR3 reads CASCDSVGTGELFF. The rearrangement links TRBV6-4 to TRBJ2-2. The CDR3 runs to 14 residues. In germline, CDR1 is MRHNA, CDR2 SNTAGT.

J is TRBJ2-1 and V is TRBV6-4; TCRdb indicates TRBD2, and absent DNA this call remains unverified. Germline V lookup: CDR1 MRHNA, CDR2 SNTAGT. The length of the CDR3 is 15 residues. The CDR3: CASSLSGGAVNEQFF.

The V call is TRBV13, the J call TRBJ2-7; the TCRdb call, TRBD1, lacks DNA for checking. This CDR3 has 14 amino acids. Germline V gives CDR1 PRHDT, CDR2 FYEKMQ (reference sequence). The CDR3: CASSRTVNSYEQYF.

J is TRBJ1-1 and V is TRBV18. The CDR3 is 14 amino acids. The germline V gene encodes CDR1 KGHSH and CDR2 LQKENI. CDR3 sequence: CASTPVVGVRRAFF.

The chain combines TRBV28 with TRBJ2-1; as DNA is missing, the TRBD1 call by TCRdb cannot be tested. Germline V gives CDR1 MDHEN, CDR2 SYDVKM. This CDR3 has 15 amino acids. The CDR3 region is CASSLKDRGLDEQFF.